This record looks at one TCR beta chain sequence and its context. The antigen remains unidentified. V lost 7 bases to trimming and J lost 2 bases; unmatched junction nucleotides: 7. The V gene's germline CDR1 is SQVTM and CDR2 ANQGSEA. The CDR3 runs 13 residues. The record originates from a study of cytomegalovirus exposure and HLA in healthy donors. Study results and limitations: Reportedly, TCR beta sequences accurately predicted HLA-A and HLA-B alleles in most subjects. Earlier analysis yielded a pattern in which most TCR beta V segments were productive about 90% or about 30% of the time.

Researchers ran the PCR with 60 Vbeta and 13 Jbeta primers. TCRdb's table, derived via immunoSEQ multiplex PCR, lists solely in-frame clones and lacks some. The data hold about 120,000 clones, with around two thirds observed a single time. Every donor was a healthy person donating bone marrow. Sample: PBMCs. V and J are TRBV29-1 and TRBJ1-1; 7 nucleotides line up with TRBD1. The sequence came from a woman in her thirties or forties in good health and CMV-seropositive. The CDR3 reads CSAGTVVNTEAFF. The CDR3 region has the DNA TGCAGCGCCGGGACAGTTGTTAACACTGAAGCTTTCTTT.